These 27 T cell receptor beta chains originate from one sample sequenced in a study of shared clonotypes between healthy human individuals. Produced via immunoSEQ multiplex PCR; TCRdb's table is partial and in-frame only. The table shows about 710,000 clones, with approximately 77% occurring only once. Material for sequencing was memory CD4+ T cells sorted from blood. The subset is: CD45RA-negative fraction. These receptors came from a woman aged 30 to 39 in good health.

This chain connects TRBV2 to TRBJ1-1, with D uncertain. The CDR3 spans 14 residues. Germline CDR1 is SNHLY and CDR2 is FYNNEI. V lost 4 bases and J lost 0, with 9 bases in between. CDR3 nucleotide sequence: TGTGCCAGCAGTGTTCTTGAAGTGAACACTGAAGCTTTCTTT. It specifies CASSVLEVNTEAFF.

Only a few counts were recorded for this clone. This chain's CDR3 is CASTPITGTNGYTF. The CDR3 DNA follows: TGTGCCAGTACTCCCATAACAGGTACAAATGGCTACACCTTC. The chain employs TRBV19 and TRBJ1-2, with a weak D call TRBD1 (5 bases). Germline CDR1 reads LNHDA; CDR2 reads SQIVND (reference sequence). V was clipped by 7 bases and J by 6 bases, with 18 bases between them. The CDR3 is made up of 14 amino acids.

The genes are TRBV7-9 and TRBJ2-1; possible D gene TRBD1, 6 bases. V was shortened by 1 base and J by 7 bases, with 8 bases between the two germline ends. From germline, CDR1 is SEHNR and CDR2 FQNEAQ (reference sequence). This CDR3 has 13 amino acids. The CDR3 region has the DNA TGTGCCAGCAGCTTAGAGAGGGGGAATGAGCAGTTCTTC. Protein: CASSLERGNEQFF.

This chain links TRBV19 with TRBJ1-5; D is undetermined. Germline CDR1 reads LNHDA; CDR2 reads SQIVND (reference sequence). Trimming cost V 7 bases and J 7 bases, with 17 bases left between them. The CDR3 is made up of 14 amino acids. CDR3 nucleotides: TGTGCCAGTAAGCGGTCCGATCCCGAACAGCCCCAGCATTTT. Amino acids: CASKRSDPEQPQHF.

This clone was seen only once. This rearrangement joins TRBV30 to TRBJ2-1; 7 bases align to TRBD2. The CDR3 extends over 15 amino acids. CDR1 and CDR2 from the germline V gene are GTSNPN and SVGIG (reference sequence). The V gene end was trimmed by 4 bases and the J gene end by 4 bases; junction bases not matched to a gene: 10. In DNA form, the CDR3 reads TGTGCCTGGACCCATACGCGGGGGTCTTACAATGAGCAGTTCTTC. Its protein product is CAWTHTRGSYNEQFF.

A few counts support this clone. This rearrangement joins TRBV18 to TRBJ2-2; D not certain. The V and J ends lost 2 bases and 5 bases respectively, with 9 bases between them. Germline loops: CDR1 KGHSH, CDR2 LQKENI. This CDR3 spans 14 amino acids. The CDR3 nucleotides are TGTGCCAGCTCACCAAGGACCGAAACCGGGGAGCTGTTTTTT. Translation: CASSPRTETGELFF.

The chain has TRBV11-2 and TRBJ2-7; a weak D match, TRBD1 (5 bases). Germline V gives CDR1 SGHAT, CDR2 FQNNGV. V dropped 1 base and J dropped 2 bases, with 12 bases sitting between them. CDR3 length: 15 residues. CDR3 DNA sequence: TGTGCCAGCAGCTTAGTCTCAGGGTACGCCTACGAGCAGTACTTC. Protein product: CASSLVSGYAYEQYF.

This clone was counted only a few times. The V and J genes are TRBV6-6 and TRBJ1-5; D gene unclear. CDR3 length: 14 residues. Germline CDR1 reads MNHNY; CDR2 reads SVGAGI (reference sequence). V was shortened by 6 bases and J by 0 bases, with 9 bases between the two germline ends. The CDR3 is CASSPEYSNQPQHF. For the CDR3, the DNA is TGTGCCAGCAGCCCCGAGTATAGCAATCAGCCCCAGCATTTT.

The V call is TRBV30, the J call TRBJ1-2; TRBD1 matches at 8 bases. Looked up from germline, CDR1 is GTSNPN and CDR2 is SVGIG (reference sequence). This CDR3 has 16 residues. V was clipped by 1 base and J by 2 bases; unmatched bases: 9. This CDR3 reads CAWSATGTGSNYGYTF. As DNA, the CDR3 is TGTGCCTGGAGTGCCACCGGGACAGGTTCCAACTATGGCTACACCTTC.

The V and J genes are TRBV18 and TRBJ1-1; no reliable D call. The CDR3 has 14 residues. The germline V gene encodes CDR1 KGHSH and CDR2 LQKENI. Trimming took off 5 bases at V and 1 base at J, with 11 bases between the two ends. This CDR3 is CASSSRSANTEAFF. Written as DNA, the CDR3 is TGTGCCAGCTCATCCCGCTCTGCGAACACTGAAGCTTTCTTT.

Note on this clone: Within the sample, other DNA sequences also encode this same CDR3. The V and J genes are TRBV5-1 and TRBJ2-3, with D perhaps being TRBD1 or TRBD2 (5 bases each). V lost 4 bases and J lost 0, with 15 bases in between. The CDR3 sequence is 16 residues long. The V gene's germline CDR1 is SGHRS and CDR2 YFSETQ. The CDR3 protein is CASSTAQGPSTDTQYF. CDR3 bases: TGCGCCAGCAGCACAGCCCAGGGACCTAGCACAGATACGCAGTATTTT. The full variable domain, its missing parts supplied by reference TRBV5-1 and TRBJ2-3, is KAGVTQTPRYLIKTRGQQVTLSCSPISGHRSVSWYQQTPGQGLQFLFEYFSETQRNKGNFPGRFSGRQFSNSRSEMNVSTLELGDSALYLCASSTAQGPSTDTQYFGPGTRLTVL.

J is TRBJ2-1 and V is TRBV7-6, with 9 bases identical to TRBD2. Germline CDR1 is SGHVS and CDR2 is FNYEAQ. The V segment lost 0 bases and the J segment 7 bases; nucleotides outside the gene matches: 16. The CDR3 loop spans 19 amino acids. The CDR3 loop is CASSLAGAGWGLANNEQFF. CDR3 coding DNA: TGTGCCAGCAGCTTAGCGGGGGCGGGCTGGGGACTAGCCAATAATGAGCAGTTCTTC.

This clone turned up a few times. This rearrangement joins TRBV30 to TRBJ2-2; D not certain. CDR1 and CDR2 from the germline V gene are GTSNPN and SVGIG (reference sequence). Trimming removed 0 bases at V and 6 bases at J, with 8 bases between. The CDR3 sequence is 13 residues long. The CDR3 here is CAWSVKKAGELFF. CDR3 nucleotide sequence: TGTGCCTGGAGTGTAAAAAAAGCCGGGGAGCTGTTTTTT.

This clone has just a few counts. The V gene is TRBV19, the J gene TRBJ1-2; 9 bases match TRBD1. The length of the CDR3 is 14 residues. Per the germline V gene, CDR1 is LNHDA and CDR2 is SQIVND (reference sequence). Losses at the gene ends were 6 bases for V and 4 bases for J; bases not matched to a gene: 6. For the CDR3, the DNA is TGTGCCAGTAGAACCCCGGGACAGGGCTATGGCTACACCTTC. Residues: CASRTPGQGYGYTF.

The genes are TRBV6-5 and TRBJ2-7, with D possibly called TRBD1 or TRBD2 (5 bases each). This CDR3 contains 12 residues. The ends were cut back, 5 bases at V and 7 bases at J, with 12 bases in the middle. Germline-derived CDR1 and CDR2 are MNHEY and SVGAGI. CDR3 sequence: CASSVSGGEQYF. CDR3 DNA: TGTGCCAGCAGTGTTTCTGGGGGAGAGCAGTACTTC.

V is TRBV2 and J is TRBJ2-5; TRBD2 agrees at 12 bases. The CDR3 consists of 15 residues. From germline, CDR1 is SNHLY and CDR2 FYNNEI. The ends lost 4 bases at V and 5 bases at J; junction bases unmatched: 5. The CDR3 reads CASSVTLAGGETQYF. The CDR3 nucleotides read TGTGCCAGCAGTGTGACCCTAGCGGGAGGGGAGACCCAGTACTTC.

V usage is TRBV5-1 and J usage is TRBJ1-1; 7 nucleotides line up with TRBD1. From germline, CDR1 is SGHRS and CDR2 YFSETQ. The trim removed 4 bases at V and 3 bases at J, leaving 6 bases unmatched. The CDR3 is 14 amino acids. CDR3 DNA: TGCGCCAGCAGCGCGGGACAGCCATACACTGAAGCTTTCTTT. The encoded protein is CASSAGQPYTEAFF.

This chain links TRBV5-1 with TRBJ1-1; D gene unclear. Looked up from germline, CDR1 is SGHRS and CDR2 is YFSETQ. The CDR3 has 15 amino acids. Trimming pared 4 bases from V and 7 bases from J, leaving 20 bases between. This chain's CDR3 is CASSPASATYGEAFF. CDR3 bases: TGCGCCAGCAGCCCGGCATCGGCTACTTATGGTGAAGCTTTCTTT.

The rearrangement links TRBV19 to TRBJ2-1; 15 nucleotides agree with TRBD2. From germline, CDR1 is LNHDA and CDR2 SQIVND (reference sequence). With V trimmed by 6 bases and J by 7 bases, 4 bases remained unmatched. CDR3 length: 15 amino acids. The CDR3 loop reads CASRTGTSGRNEQFF. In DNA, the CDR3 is TGTGCCAGTAGGACCGGGACTAGCGGGAGGAATGAGCAGTTCTTC.

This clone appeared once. The CDR3 sequence: CASSPGTSGPELGANVLTF. DNA for the CDR3: TGCGCCAGCAGCCCCGGGACTAGCGGGCCTGAGCTAGGGGCCAACGTCCTGACTTTC. The chain couples TRBV10-2 to TRBJ2-6; 12 bases agree with TRBD2. The CDR3 loop spans 19 amino acids. Germline V lookup: CDR1 WSHSY, CDR2 SAAADI. The V and J ends lost 6 bases and 4 bases, in that order; junction bases with no gene match: 13.

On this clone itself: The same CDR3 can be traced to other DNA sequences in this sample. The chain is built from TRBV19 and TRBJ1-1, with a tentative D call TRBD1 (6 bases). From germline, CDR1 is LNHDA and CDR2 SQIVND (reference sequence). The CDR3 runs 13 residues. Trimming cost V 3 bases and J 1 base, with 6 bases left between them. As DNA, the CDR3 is TGTGCCAGTAGTATCAGGGGGAACACTGAAGCTTTCTTT. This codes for CASSIRGNTEAFF.

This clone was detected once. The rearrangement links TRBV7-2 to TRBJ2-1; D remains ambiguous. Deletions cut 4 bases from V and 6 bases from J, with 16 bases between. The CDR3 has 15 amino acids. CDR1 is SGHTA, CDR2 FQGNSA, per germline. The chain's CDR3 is CASSSTVLVGNEQFF. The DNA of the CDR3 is TGTGCCAGCAGCTCAACAGTGTTAGTGGGCAATGAGCAGTTCTTC.

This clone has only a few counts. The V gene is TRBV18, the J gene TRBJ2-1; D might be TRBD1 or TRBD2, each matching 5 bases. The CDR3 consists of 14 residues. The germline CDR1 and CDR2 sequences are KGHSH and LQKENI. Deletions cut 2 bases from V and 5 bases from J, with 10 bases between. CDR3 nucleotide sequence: TGTGCCAGCTCACCAAGAGGGGAAAACAATGAGCAGTTCTTC. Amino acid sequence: CASSPRGENNEQFF.

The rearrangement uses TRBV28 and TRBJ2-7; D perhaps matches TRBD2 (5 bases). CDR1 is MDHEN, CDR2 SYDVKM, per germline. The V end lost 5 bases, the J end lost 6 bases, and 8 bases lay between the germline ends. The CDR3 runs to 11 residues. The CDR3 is CASSRGPEQYF. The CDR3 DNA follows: TGTGCCAGCAGTAGAGGGCCCGAGCAGTACTTC.

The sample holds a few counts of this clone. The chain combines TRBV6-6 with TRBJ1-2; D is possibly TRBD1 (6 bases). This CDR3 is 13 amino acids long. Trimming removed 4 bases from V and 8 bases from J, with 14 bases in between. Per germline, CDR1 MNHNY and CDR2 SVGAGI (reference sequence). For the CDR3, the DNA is TGTGCCAGCAGTTTACAGGGTACGGGGGGCTACACCTTC. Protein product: CASSLQGTGGYTF.

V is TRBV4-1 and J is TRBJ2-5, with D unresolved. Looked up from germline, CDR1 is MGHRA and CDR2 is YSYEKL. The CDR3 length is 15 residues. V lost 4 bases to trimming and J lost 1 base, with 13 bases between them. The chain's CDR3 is CASSPHGLAQETQYF. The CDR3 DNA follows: TGCGCCAGCAGCCCCCACGGGCTTGCCCAAGAGACCCAGTACTTC.

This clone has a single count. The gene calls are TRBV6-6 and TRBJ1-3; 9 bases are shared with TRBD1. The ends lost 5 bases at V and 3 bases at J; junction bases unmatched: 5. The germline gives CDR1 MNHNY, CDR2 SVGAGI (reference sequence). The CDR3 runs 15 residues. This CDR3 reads CASSVGQGFGNTIYF. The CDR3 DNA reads TGTGCCAGCAGTGTGGGACAGGGTTTTGGAAACACCATATATTTT.